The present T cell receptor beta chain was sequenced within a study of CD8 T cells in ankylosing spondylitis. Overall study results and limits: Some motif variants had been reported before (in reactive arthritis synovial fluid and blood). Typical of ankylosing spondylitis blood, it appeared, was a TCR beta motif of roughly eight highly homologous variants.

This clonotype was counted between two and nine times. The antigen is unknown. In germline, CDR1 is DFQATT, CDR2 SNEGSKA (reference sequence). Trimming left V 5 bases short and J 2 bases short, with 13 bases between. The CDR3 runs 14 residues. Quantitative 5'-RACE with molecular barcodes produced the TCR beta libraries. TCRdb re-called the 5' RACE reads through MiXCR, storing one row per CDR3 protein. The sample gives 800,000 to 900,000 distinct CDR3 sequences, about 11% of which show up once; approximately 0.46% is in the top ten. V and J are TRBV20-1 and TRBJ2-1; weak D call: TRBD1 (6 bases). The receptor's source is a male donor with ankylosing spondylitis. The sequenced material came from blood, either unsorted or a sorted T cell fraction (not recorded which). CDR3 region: CSALRGMAYNEQFF. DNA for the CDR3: TGCAGTGCTCTGAGGGGGATGGCCTACAATGAGCAGTTCTTC.